This T cell receptor (beta chain) comes out of a study of blood T cell repertoires in COVID-19. Across the study: Collection of acute and convalescent COVID-19 samples took place in the United States, Italy and Spain. In each case, the material was cDNA or gDNA derived from T cells, B-cell-depleted T cells, or PBMCs.

The V gene's germline CDR1 is KGHSY and CDR2 FQNENV. The CDR3 sequence is 15 residues long. V was shortened by 0 bases and J by 4 bases, with 12 bases between the two germline ends. Per the original data handling: Reference gene primer amplification in the assay estimated nucleated cell counts. Assay used: immunoSEQ multiplex PCR; TCRdb lists only in-frame clones, some missing. D and trimming were read from the DNA, whereas the V and J calls and clone size are those reported in that table. The sample includes 45,000 to 60,000 clones, around 85% of them seen just once. The source material was peripheral blood. This sequence joins TRBV16 and TRBJ1-1, with TRBD1 as a possible D gene (6 bases). The receptor was derived from a man aged 50 to 59 with acute or convalescent COVID-19. As DNA, the CDR3 is TGTGCCAGCAGCCAATCGCACGTCAGGGGCACTGAAGCTTTCTTT. Residues: CASSQSHVRGTEAFF.